This T cell receptor (beta chain) derives from a study of tumor and adjacent non-tumor tissue in lung cancer. The study, taken as a whole, reports: TCR diversity was significantly greater in tumor than normal lung tissue. Tumor TCR diversity, when higher, was linked to shorter survival.

The template was RNA from unsorted bulk tissue. More than 3 cm separated this lung sample from the edge of the tumor. Between August and November 2014, newly diagnosed, chemotherapy-naive lung cancer patients underwent thoracic surgery in China. At least ten counts were recorded for this clonotype. Its antigen remains unidentified. The V gene lost 5 bases and the J gene lost 16 bases, with 14 bases spanning the gap. This CDR3 is built from 11 residues. TCRbeta libraries were built with three rounds of nested PCR, modified from ARM-PCR. TCRdb ran MiXCR on the multiplex PCR reads and lists one entry per CDR3 protein. This table has tens of thousands of distinct CDR3 sequences, around 76% appearing once.

The clonotype was recovered from a man between 65 and 85 years old with non-small cell lung cancer. The rearrangement uses TRBV12-3 or TRBV12-4 and TRBJ1-4; D gene uncertain. The sequencing input was distant non-tumor lung tissue. The CDR3 nucleotides read TGTGCCAGCAGTCAACCCTTTTTGGGGTTTTTT. Translated, it gives CASSQPFLGFF.